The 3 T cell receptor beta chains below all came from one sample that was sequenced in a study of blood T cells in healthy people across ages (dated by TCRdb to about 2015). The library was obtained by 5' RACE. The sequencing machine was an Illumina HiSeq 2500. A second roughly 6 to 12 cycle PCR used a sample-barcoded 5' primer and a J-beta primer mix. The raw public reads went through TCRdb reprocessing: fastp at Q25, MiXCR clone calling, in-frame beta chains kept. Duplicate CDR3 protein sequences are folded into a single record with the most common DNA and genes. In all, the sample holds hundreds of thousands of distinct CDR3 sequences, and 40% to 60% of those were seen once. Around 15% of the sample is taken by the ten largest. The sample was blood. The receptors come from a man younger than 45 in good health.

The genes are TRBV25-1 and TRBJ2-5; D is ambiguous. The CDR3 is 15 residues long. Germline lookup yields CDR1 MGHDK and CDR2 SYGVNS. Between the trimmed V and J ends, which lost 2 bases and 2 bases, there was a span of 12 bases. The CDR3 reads CASSEPRLEQETQYF. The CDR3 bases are TGTGCCAGCAGTGAACCCCGTCTAGAACAAGAGACCCAGTACTTC.

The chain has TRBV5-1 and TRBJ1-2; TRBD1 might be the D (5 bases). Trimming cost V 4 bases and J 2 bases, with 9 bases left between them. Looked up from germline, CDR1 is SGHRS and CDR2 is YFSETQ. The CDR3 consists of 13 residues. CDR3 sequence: CASSAAGNYGYTF. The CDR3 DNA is TGCGCCAGCAGCGCGGCAGGGAACTATGGCTACACCTTC.

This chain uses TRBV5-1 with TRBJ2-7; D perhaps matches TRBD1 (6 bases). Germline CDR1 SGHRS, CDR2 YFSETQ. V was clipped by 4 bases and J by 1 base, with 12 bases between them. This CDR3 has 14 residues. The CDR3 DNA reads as TGCGCCAGCAGCGGACGGGACACTTCCTACGAGCAGTACTTC. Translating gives CASSGRDTSYEQYF.